The 16 T cell receptor beta chains presented below share a single source sample, sequenced in a study of blood T cell repertoires in COVID-19. Generated by immunoSEQ multiplex PCR, the TCRdb table keeps only in-frame clones and is missing some. The sample consists of about 300,000 clones, almost 90% of them appearing once. The sample was PBMCs or T cells enriched from blood (not recorded which). The receptors derive from a woman aged 18-29 years with acute COVID-19.

The J gene is TRBJ1-5, the V gene TRBV19, with 7 bases aligning to TRBD1. Germline V gene data show CDR1 as LNHDA and CDR2 as SQIVND (reference sequence). V lost 9 bases and J lost 6; bases outside the gene matches: 14. CDR3 length: 15 amino acids. The CDR3 DNA reads TGTGCCAGCCGAATACCCACAGGGGTTGGTCAGCCCCAGCATTTT. This codes for CASRIPTGVGQPQHF.

The CDR3 DNA is TGTGCCAGCGGTACACGCAGGGGGTTGAGCACAGATACGCAGTATTTT. Translated: CASGTRRGLSTDTQYF. The V and J genes are TRBV13 and TRBJ2-3, with TRBD1 matching 7 bases. The germline V gene encodes CDR1 PRHDT and CDR2 FYEKMQ (reference sequence). V lost 8 bases and J lost 0; bases outside the gene matches: 11. The CDR3 runs to 16 residues.

The chain has TRBV6-5 and TRBJ2-7; possible D gene TRBD1, 6 bases. This CDR3 has 15 residues. V lost 5 bases, J lost 1 base, and 15 bases lay in between. In germline, CDR1 is MNHEY, CDR2 SVGAGI. CDR3: CASSPPGTLSYEQYF. CDR3 in DNA: TGTGCCAGCAGTCCCCCCGGGACATTGTCCTACGAGCAGTACTTC.

The chain couples TRBV5-6 to TRBJ1-5, with D possibly matching TRBD1 (6 bases). Trimming left V 3 bases short and J 5 bases short, with 15 bases between. Germline CDR1 SGHDT, CDR2 YYEEEE. The CDR3 has 15 residues. The CDR3 region has the DNA TGTGCCAGCAGCTGGACGGGAGGGGGATATCAGCCCCAGCATTTT. Translation: CASSWTGGGYQPQHF. The full variable domain, completed using reference TRBV5-6 and TRBJ1-5, is DAGVTQSPTHLIKTRGQQVTLRCSPKSGHDTVSWYQQALGQGPQFIFQYYEEEERQRGNFPDRFSGHQFPNYSSELNVNALLLGDSALYLCASSWTGGGYQPQHFGDGTRLSIL.

The V gene is TRBV28, the J gene TRBJ2-7; D gene ambiguous. Trimming cost V 9 bases and J 0 bases, with 18 bases left between them. There are 15 residues in the CDR3. Per the germline V gene, CDR1 is MDHEN and CDR2 is SYDVKM. CDR3 in DNA: TGTGCCAGTTTCCCCGCCCTACCTAACTCCTACGAGCAGTACTTC. Translated, it gives CASFPALPNSYEQYF.

The genes are TRBV29-1 and TRBJ2-1; 7 positions match TRBD1. The CDR3 sequence is 10 residues long. Looked up from germline, CDR1 is SQVTM and CDR2 is ANQGSEA. V shed 6 bases, J shed 8 bases, and the junction held 1 base outside the gene matches. The CDR3 bases are TGCAGCGTGACAGGGTATGAGCAGTTCTTC. Its translation: CSVTGYEQFF.

This chain connects TRBV18 to TRBJ1-1; TRBD1 agrees at 7 bases. The CDR3 runs 13 residues. CDR1 and CDR2 from the germline V gene are KGHSH and LQKENI. The trim removed 5 bases at V and 10 bases at J, leaving 10 bases unmatched. In DNA, the CDR3 is TGTGCCAGCTCATCCTCCGGGACAGACGGAGCTTTCTTT. Its protein is CASSSSGTDGAFF.

The rearrangement uses TRBV28 and TRBJ1-1; D call uncertain. The CDR3 runs 15 residues. V was cut by 2 bases and J by 6 bases, with 16 bases left in between. Per the germline V gene, CDR1 is MDHEN and CDR2 is SYDVKM. The CDR3 bases are TGTGCCAGCAGTTTAGGAGGGAGTTTGCGCCCTGAAGCTTTCTTT. Translating it yields CASSLGGSLRPEAFF. Combining the CDR3 with reference TRBV28 and TRBJ1-1 gives the whole variable domain DVKVTQSSRYLVKRTGEKVFLECVQDMDHENMFWYRQDPGLGLRLIYFSYDVKMKEKGDIPEGYSVSREKKERFSLILESASTNQTSMYLCASSLGGSLRPEAFFGQGTRLTVV.

This clone turned up a few times. The chain combines TRBV28 with TRBJ2-7; D uncertain. The CDR3 is 16 residues long. The germline gives CDR1 MDHEN, CDR2 SYDVKM. V was shortened by 3 bases and J by 1 base, with 16 bases between the two germline ends. The CDR3 loop reads CASSFLTALESYEQYF. CDR3 bases: TGTGCCAGCAGTTTCCTCACGGCCCTAGAATCCTACGAGCAGTACTTC. Full variable domain (rest looked up from reference TRBV28 and TRBJ2-7): DVKVTQSSRYLVKRTGEKVFLECVQDMDHENMFWYRQDPGLGLRLIYFSYDVKMKEKGDIPEGYSVSREKKERFSLILESASTNQTSMYLCASSFLTALESYEQYFGPGTRLTVT.

This clone was found once. The chain recombines TRBV30 with TRBJ1-1, with D tentatively TRBD1 (5 bases). V lost 5 bases, J lost 1 base, and 8 bases lay in between. CDR1 is GTSNPN, CDR2 SVGIG, per germline (reference sequence). This CDR3 region has 12 residues. The CDR3 region is CAWGHQNTEAFF. CDR3 bases: TGTGCCTGGGGACATCAGAACACTGAAGCTTTCTTT.

The chain has TRBV27 and TRBJ1-3; 7 positions match TRBD1. CDR3 size: 15 residues. V lost 5 bases and J lost 4; bases outside the gene matches: 8. Germline-derived CDR1 and CDR2 are MNHEY and SMNVEV (reference sequence). The CDR3 DNA follows: TGTGCCAGCAGTGCCGACAGGGCGAGGGGAAACACCATATATTTT. It encodes CASSADRARGNTIYF.

This clone was recorded once. This chain joins TRBV18 and TRBJ1-3; the D is unclear. The CDR3 totals 13 residues. With 6 bases removed from V and 6 bases from J, the gap between germline ends came to 12 bases. Germline lookup yields CDR1 KGHSH and CDR2 LQKENI. The CDR3 reads CASSEGVENTIYF. CDR3 in DNA: TGTGCCAGCTCCGAGGGTGTCGAAAACACCATATATTTT. The full variable domain, completed using reference TRBV18 and TRBJ1-3, is NAGVMQNPRHLVRRRGQEARLRCSPMKGHSHVYWYRQLPEEGLKFMVYLQKENIIDESGMPKERFSAEFPKEGPSILRIQQVVRGDSAAYFCASSEGVENTIYFGEGSWLTVV.

V gene TRBV18 combines with J gene TRBJ1-5; D is ambiguous. The CDR3 is 16 residues long. The germline CDR1 and CDR2 sequences are KGHSH and LQKENI. V dropped 3 bases and J dropped 6 bases, with 18 bases sitting between them. CDR3 coding DNA: TGTGCCAGCTCACCCCAAGGTGTCAGCGGGATTCAGCCCCAGCATTTT. Translation gives CASSPQGVSGIQPQHF.

J is TRBJ2-4 and V is TRBV7-2, with TRBD2 as a possible D gene (5 bases). CDR1 and CDR2 from the germline V gene are SGHTA and FQGNSA. V lost 3 bases and J 3 bases, leaving 12 bases between the germline ends. The CDR3 is made up of 15 amino acids. CDR3 in amino acids: CASSFTEEDKNIQYF. CDR3 coding DNA: TGTGCCAGCAGCTTCACTGAGGAGGACAAAAACATTCAGTACTTC.

The chain uses TRBV5-1 and TRBJ2-2; 7 nucleotides match TRBD2. V lost 1 base, J lost 3 bases, and 3 bases stayed unmatched. This CDR3 spans 15 amino acids. The germline CDR1 and CDR2 sequences are SGHRS and YFSETQ. The CDR3 region is CASSLIGLDTGELFF. The CDR3 bases are TGCGCCAGCAGCTTGATCGGACTAGACACCGGGGAGCTGTTTTTT.

The V call is TRBV27, the J call TRBJ2-1; 11 bases agree with TRBD2. After removal of 5 bases from V and 2 bases from J, the junction contained 5 bases not matched to a gene. Germline CDR1 MNHEY, CDR2 SMNVEV (reference sequence). The CDR3 consists of 16 residues. The CDR3 spells CASSLWTSGPYNEQFF. For the CDR3, the DNA is TGTGCCAGCAGTCTCTGGACTAGCGGGCCCTACAATGAGCAGTTCTTC.